This T cell receptor beta chain was sequenced in a study of early T cells in non-severe SARS-CoV-2 infection (dated by TCRdb to the early 2020s). About the study as a whole: Because TCR sequencing was done on bulk RNA from unsorted whole blood, the alpha and beta chains could not be paired. General study outcomes and caveats: VDJdb matching was skewed toward anti-spike CD8 responses, so virus-specific expansions were likely underestimated and private and CD4 specificities were missed.

Preparation of the library involved 5' RACE. The instrument given in TCRdb is NextSeq 500. In the TCR library protocol, unique molecular identifiers were attached to individual cDNA molecules to correct for PCR bias and sequencing error. Both TCR alpha and beta chains were sequenced, and tight co-correlation was observed between alpha and beta sequence abundances in each sample. The authors processed their data as follows. V gene, J gene and CDR3 annotation of TCR sequences was performed with Decombinator V4. Expanded TCRs were defined as changing significantly between any two time points under a Poisson model with p below 0.0001. TCR abundances were normalised to the total number of TCRs sequenced in each sample and reported as counts per million. A search of VDJdb, accessed on 1 November 2021, was run for TCRs annotated to CMV, EBV and SARS-CoV-2, with TCRs annotated for multiple antigens excluded. The public sequencing data were trimmed at Q25 with fastp and processed into clonotypes with MiXCR by TCRdb, which kept only in-frame beta chains. Identical CDR3 proteins give one entry, which carries the most common genes and DNA. The V and J calls were determined by TCRdb, not by the authors. The sample profile shows about 80,000 distinct CDR3 sequences; around 14% of them were found once. In total, the top ten clones hold over 9.5% of the sample.

In its sample, this clonotype was seen a few times. What this receptor recognizes is not known. At one boundary the junction diverges from the germline segment, which might be a read error. The study was a case-control design nested within a healthcare worker cohort in London, UK, with weekly nasopharyngeal swab PCR tests and blood sampling. Healthcare workers were enrolled in the week of the UK lockdown, from 23 to 31 March 2020, and were followed every week for up to 16 weeks. The specimen was whole blood. This TCR was sampled from an adult who was a healthcare worker with PCR-confirmed SARS-CoV-2 infection or an uninfected control (not recorded which).

The sequenced DNA is TGTGCCAGCAGTTACTCGGGGCGGTTTAGCCGGGACACCCAGATTTTT. It is translated as CASSYSGRFSRDTQIF. Recombination joined TRBV6-5 with TRBJ2-2; a tentative D call is TRBD1 (6 bases match). Looking up the germline V gene yields CDR1 MNHEY and CDR2 SVGAGI. Inclusive of the bounding cysteine and phenylalanine, the CDR3 is 16 residues long. The sequence is cut down to CDR3 DNA, 48 bases in frame from base 1.